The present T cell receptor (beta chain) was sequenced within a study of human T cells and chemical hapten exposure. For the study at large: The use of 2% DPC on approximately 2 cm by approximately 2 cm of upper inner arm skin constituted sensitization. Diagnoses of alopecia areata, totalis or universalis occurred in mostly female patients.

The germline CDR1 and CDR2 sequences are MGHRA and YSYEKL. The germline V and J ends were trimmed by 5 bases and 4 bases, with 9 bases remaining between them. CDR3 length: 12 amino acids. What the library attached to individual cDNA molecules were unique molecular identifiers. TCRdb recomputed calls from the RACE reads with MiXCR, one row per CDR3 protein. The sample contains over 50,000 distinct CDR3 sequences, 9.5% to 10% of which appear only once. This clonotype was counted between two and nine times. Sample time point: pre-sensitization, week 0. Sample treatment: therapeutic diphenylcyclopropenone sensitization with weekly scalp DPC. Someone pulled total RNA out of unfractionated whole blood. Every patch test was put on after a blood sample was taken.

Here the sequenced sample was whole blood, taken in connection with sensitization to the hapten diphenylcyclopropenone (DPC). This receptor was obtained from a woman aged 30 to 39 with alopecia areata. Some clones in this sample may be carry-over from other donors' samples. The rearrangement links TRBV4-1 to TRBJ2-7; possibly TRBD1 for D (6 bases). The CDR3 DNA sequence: TGCGCCAGCAGCAAACAGGGTTACGAGCAGTACTTC. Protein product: CASSKQGYEQYF.